Presented here are 8 T cell receptor beta chains from one specimen sequenced in a study of metastatic and nonmetastatic thyroid tumors. No patient received treatment before thyroid surgery. TCRdb re-analyzed the PCR reads using MiXCR. The sample includes about 43,000 clones, about 3.3% of them seen just once. Specimen: blood. All receptors derive from a female donor with papillary thyroid cancer or a benign thyroid nodule (not recorded which). Some clones in this sample may be carry-over from other donors' samples.

This clone was seen more than once but under ten times. The chain combines TRBV12-3 or TRBV12-4 with TRBJ2-1, with D possibly TRBD2 on 5 matching bases. The ends were cut back, 6 bases at V and 4 bases at J, with 13 bases in the middle. This CDR3 has 14 amino acids. The CDR3: CASSRTGKYNEQFF. In DNA, the CDR3 is TGTGCCAGCAGCCGGACTGGAAAATACAATGAGCAGTTCTTC.

Relative to its sample, this clone is medium-sized. DNA of the CDR3: TGCGCCAGCAGCTTTCTCGGACTAGCGGGACTCTACAATGAGCAGTTCTTC. Amino acid sequence: CASSFLGLAGLYNEQFF. The chain has TRBV5-1 and TRBJ2-1; 12 bases are shared with TRBD2. Germline assignment: CDR1 SGHRS and CDR2 YFSETQ. V lost 2 bases to trimming and J lost 3 bases; unmatched junction nucleotides: 6. The CDR3 sequence is 17 residues long.

This clone was observed a few times. The rearrangement joins TRBV20-1 to TRBJ2-7; D is unresolved. In germline, CDR1 is DFQATT, CDR2 SNEGSKA (reference sequence). Deletions cut 4 bases from V and 3 bases from J, with 13 bases between. This CDR3 contains 13 residues. CDR3 region: CSANGPFDYEQYF. The CDR3 DNA reads as TGCAGTGCTAACGGGCCTTTCGACTACGAGCAGTACTTC.

This clone was recorded many times. The gene calls are TRBV9 and TRBJ2-1, with 8 bases matching TRBD2. The CDR3 length is 15 residues. Per the germline V gene, CDR1 is SGDLS and CDR2 is YYNGEE. V shed 8 bases, J shed 6 bases, and the junction held 13 bases outside the gene matches. CDR3 amino acids: CARGEAGAAFNEQFF. Written as DNA, the CDR3 is TGTGCCAGAGGGGAAGCGGGAGCGGCGTTCAATGAGCAGTTCTTC.

This clone showed up just a few times. V usage is TRBV6-1 and J usage is TRBJ2-7; no reliable D call. The CDR3 length is 12 residues. Trimming left V 10 bases short and J 0 bases short, with 10 bases between. Germline CDR1 reads MNHNS; CDR2 reads SASEGT. The CDR3, as DNA: TGTGCCATCTGGCAAAGCTCCTACGAGCAGTACTTC. Its translation: CAIWQSSYEQYF.

This clone was counted a few times. The gene calls are TRBV11-2 and TRBJ1-6; D uncertain. The germline V gene has CDR1 SGHAT and CDR2 FQNNGV. Trimming removed 3 bases from V and 0 bases from J, with 9 bases in between. This CDR3 has 16 amino acids. The DNA for the CDR3 is TGTGCCAGCAGCTTTAAAGTGAGCTCCTATAATTCACCCCTCCACTTT. This gives the protein CASSFKVSSYNSPLHF.

This clone counts as medium-sized. The chain joins TRBV20-1 to TRBJ2-3, with D perhaps matching TRBD2 (6 bases). The CDR3 runs to 15 residues. Deletions cut 6 bases from V and 0 bases from J, with 16 bases between. Germline CDR1 and CDR2: DFQATT and SNEGSKA (reference sequence). The CDR3 loop is CSAPTAGSSTDTQYF. The CDR3 bases are TGCAGTGCCCCAACTGCGGGATCTAGCACAGATACGCAGTATTTT.

Worth noting for this clone: The junction and the germline gene differ at one end; a read error may be behind it. The chain carries TRBV5-6 and TRBJ2-4; D perhaps matches TRBD2 (7 bases). Germline V gene sequence: CDR1 SGHDT, CDR2 YYEEEE. The CDR3 is 17 residues long. The chain's CDR3 is CTSSLYGGGGAKNIQYF. In DNA, the CDR3 is TGTACCAGCAGCTTGTACGGGGGAGGGGGAGCCAAAAACATTCAGTACTTC.